The 25 T cell receptor beta chains below come from one sample, sequenced in a study of blood T cell repertoires in COVID-19. The table came from immunoSEQ multiplex PCR; TCRdb's copy has only in-frame clones and leaves some out. Among under 250,000 clones, roughly 80% were seen once, and the ten largest hold 3.6%. The sequenced sample was PBMCs or T cells enriched from blood (not recorded which). Receptors originate from a woman aged 40 to 50 who had been exposed to COVID-19.

The chain carries TRBV2 and TRBJ2-5; 7 bases align to TRBD2. The CDR3 is 15 amino acids. The V gene end was trimmed by 7 bases and the J gene end by 2 bases; junction bases not matched to a gene: 10. CDR1 is SNHLY, CDR2 FYNNEI, per germline. The CDR3 reads CASTLRLARQETQYF. CDR3 nucleotide sequence: TGTGCCAGCACTCTTCGACTAGCTCGTCAAGAGACCCAGTACTTC. The entire variable domain, with the rest obtained from reference TRBV2 and TRBJ2-5, is as follows: EPEVTQTPSHQVTQMGQEVILRCVPISNHLYFYWYRQILGQKVEFLVSFYNNEISEKSEIFDDQFSVERPDGSNFTLKIRSTKLEDSAMYFCASTLRLARQETQYFGPGTRLLVL.

The CDR3 coding sequence is TGTGCCAGTAGCCCGACTAGCGGGGGTCCGAAGCAGTTCTTC. This codes for CASSPTSGGPKQFF. The V and J genes are TRBV19 and TRBJ2-1, with 12 bases identical to TRBD2. J was trimmed by 11 bases and V by 6 bases; bases with no gene match: 8. The CDR3 spans 14 residues. Germline assignment: CDR1 LNHDA and CDR2 SQIVND (reference sequence).

The V gene is TRBV27, the J gene TRBJ1-1, with D possibly matching TRBD1 (5 bases). Trimming removed 6 bases at V and 5 bases at J, with 16 bases between. Germline CDR1 MNHEY, CDR2 SMNVEV (reference sequence). CDR3 size: 14 residues. CDR3 in amino acids: CASRGGVSGTEAFF. Written as DNA, the CDR3 is TGTGCCAGCAGGGGAGGGGTCAGTGGAACTGAAGCTTTCTTT.

This chain uses TRBV4-3 with TRBJ1-1; D is uncertain. Per germline, CDR1 LGHNA and CDR2 YSLEER. The CDR3 extends over 14 amino acids. Deletions cut 0 bases from V and 5 bases from J, with 10 bases between. CDR3 sequence: CASSQDRGSTEAFF. CDR3 in DNA: TGCGCCAGCAGCCAAGATCGAGGTAGTACTGAAGCTTTCTTT.

The chain couples TRBV5-5 to TRBJ1-1; weak D call: TRBD1 (6 bases). In germline, CDR1 is SGHKS, CDR2 YYEKEE (reference sequence). Trimming removed 3 bases at V and 1 base at J, with 16 bases between. This CDR3 region has 16 residues. The CDR3 here is CASSWGGGTSNTEAFF. The CDR3 DNA follows: TGTGCCAGCAGCTGGGGGGGCGGGACTTCGAACACTGAAGCTTTCTTT.

The chain couples TRBV7-3 to TRBJ1-2; 9 bases are shared with TRBD1. CDR3 size: 16 residues. CDR1 SGHTA and CDR2 FQGTGA come from the germline V gene. With 5 bases clipped from V and 4 bases from J, the junction kept 11 bases outside the gene matches. CDR3 sequence (DNA): TGTGCCAGCAGCCCGATCCCGGGACAGGGAGGCTATGGCTACACCTTC. This gives the protein CASSPIPGQGGYGYTF.

The chain has TRBV5-1 and TRBJ2-2; D is perhaps TRBD1 (5 bases). This CDR3 region has 15 residues. V was clipped by 4 bases and J by 6 bases, with 16 bases between them. The germline gives CDR1 SGHRS, CDR2 YFSETQ. In nucleotides, the CDR3 is TGCGCCAGCAGCGGGAACCAGGGTATGGCCGGGGAGCTGTTTTTT. Its protein is CASSGNQGMAGELFF.

V usage is TRBV19 and J usage is TRBJ1-5; D is unclear. This CDR3 has 11 amino acids. V was cut by 5 bases and J by 5 bases, with 4 bases left in between. CDR1 and CDR2 from the germline V gene are LNHDA and SQIVND (reference sequence). CDR3 loop: CASSPHQPQHF. CDR3 nucleotide sequence: TGTGCCAGTAGTCCTCATCAGCCCCAGCATTTT.

The J gene is TRBJ2-3, the V gene TRBV7-9; TRBD1 agrees at 7 bases. With 2 bases clipped from V and 4 bases from J, the junction kept 6 bases outside the gene matches. Germline V gives CDR1 SEHNR, CDR2 FQNEAQ (reference sequence). The CDR3 loop spans 15 amino acids. The chain's CDR3 is CASSLFGTDSDTQYF. The CDR3 nucleotides are TGTGCCAGCAGCTTATTCGGGACAGACTCAGATACGCAGTATTTT. The full variable domain, rest sourced from reference TRBV7-9 and TRBJ2-3, is DTGVSQNPRHKITKRGQNVTFRCDPISEHNRLYWYRQTLGQGPEFLTYFQNEAQLEKSRLLSDRFSAERPKGSFSTLEIQRTEQGDSAMYLCASSLFGTDSDTQYFGPGTRLTVL.

The rearrangement joins TRBV27 to TRBJ2-1, with D perhaps matching TRBD1 (5 bases). V lost 7 bases to trimming and J lost 10 bases, with 17 bases between them. From germline, CDR1 is MNHEY and CDR2 SMNVEV (reference sequence). CDR3 size: 13 residues. CDR3 DNA: TGTGCCAGCATGGGGCAGGGCACCTTGGAGCAGTTCTTC. Residues: CASMGQGTLEQFF.

The chain has TRBV2 and TRBJ1-2; 7 bases are shared with TRBD1. This CDR3 is built from 10 residues. V trimming: 6 bases; J trimming: 14 bases; junction bases outside the gene matches: 6. The germline V gene has CDR1 SNHLY and CDR2 FYNNEI. The chain's CDR3 is CASRTDRITF. The DNA of the CDR3 is TGTGCCAGCAGAACGGACAGGATAACCTTC.

CDR3 coding DNA: TGTGCCAGCTCACCATACCAGGGGGAGAACACCGGGGAGCTGTTTTTT. It specifies CASSPYQGENTGELFF. The chain is built from TRBV18 and TRBJ2-2, with 7 nucleotides matching TRBD1. With V trimmed by 2 bases and J by 1 base, 4 bases remained unmatched. Germline CDR1 KGHSH, CDR2 LQKENI. This CDR3 has 16 residues.

This chain connects TRBV15 to TRBJ1-1, with D unclear. The CDR3 is 13 residues long. CDR1 is LNHNV and CDR2 is YYDKDF in the germline V gene (reference sequence). Trimming removed 6 bases from V and 2 bases from J, with 10 bases in between. The CDR3 sequence: CATRPSFNTEAFF. The CDR3, as DNA: TGTGCCACCAGACCTAGTTTCAACACTGAAGCTTTCTTT.

This rearrangement joins TRBV28 to TRBJ2-3; TRBD2 is a possible D gene (6 bases). This CDR3 has 16 amino acids. CDR1 and CDR2 from the germline V gene are MDHEN and SYDVKM. V lost 4 bases, J lost 3 bases, and 17 bases lay in between. DNA of the CDR3: TGTGCCAGCAGTTGGGGACGGCGGGGAAGGACAGATACGCAGTATTTT. Translated, it gives CASSWGRRGRTDTQYF.

The chain carries TRBV7-2 and TRBJ2-5; TRBD1 aligns across 10 bases. Looked up from germline, CDR1 is SGHTA and CDR2 is FQGNSA. This CDR3 comprises 17 residues. Unmatched junction bases numbered 9, after V lost 0 bases and J lost 5 bases. CDR3 in amino acids: CASSLASTGGSRETQYF. For the CDR3, the DNA is TGTGCCAGCAGCTTAGCTTCGACAGGGGGCTCGAGGGAGACCCAGTACTTC.

This clone was counted between two and nine times. The chain combines TRBV3-1 (or the pseudogene TRBV3-2) with TRBJ1-2; 10 nucleotides agree with TRBD1. The V gene end was trimmed by 0 bases and the J gene end by 7 bases; junction bases not matched to a gene: 5. The germline gives CDR1 LGHDT, CDR2 YNNKEL (reference sequence). There are 15 residues in the CDR3. CDR3 sequence: CASSQDPTGGAGYTF. CDR3 DNA: TGTGCCAGCAGCCAAGATCCGACAGGGGGCGCTGGCTACACCTTC.

This CDR3 is CASRTGTGSPLHF. CDR3 nucleotides: TGTGCCAGTAGGACAGGGACAGGATCACCCCTCCACTTT. The chain combines TRBV19 with TRBJ1-6, with 8 bases that match TRBD1. Trimming at V came to 6 bases and at J to 10 bases, leaving 5 bases not matched to a gene. The CDR3 sequence is 13 residues long. CDR1 is LNHDA and CDR2 is SQIVND in the germline V gene (reference sequence).

The rearrangement links TRBV5-4 to TRBJ1-1; 10 bases agree with TRBD1. The germline V gene has CDR1 SGHNT and CDR2 YYREEE (reference sequence). Germline trimming cut 4 bases from V and 5 bases from J; bases unmatched to any gene: 8. This CDR3 is 15 amino acids long. As DNA, the CDR3 is TGTGCCAGCAGCCCGGGACAGGGGCTAAGAACTGAAGCTTTCTTT. Translating it yields CASSPGQGLRTEAFF.

The CDR3 is CSVKLDSFNSPLHF. The CDR3 DNA sequence: TGCAGCGTCAAACTGGACAGCTTTAATTCACCCCTCCACTTT. This rearrangement joins TRBV29-1 to TRBJ1-6; D might be TRBD1 (6 bases). The CDR3 totals 14 residues. Germline assignment: CDR1 SQVTM and CDR2 ANQGSEA. The V and J ends lost 6 bases and 6 bases respectively, with 15 bases between them.

This clone was found a few times. The genes are TRBV27 and TRBJ1-5; 12 bases line up with TRBD1. Germline V gene data show CDR1 as MNHEY and CDR2 as SMNVEV (reference sequence). This CDR3 region has 18 residues. The junction had 8 bases not matched to a gene; V was cut back by 5 bases and J by 0 bases. The CDR3 protein is CASSPSGTGGFSNQPQHF. The CDR3, as DNA: TGTGCCAGCAGTCCATCCGGGACAGGGGGCTTTAGCAATCAGCCCCAGCATTTT.

The rearrangement uses TRBV7-2 and TRBJ2-1; D may be TRBD2 (7 bases). Per germline, CDR1 SGHTA and CDR2 FQGNSA. Trimming removed 2 bases from V and 7 bases from J, with 15 bases in between. The CDR3 spans 15 residues. The CDR3 loop is CASSLRSGGLNEQFF. For the CDR3, the DNA is TGTGCCAGCAGCTTACGTTCCGGGGGGCTGAATGAGCAGTTCTTC.

The chain links TRBV28 to TRBJ1-4; 7 nucleotides line up with TRBD1. With V trimmed by 10 bases and J by 0 bases, 11 bases remained unmatched. The CDR3 loop spans 16 amino acids. Germline CDR1 is MDHEN and CDR2 is SYDVKM. For the CDR3, the DNA is TGTGCCACGCTTGGACCAGGGACAGCAACTAATGAAAAACTGTTTTTT. It codes for CATLGPGTATNEKLFF.

This clone was counted a few times. The chain has TRBV2 and TRBJ1-2; D is unclear. V was trimmed by 2 bases and J by 4 bases, leaving 14 bases between them. Per the germline V gene, CDR1 is SNHLY and CDR2 is FYNNEI. The CDR3 contains 15 residues. The CDR3 here is CASSESPAAIYGYTF. The DNA of the CDR3 is TGTGCCAGCAGTGAAAGTCCCGCAGCGATCTATGGCTACACCTTC. Filled out from reference TRBV2 and TRBJ1-2, the complete variable domain reads EPEVTQTPSHQVTQMGQEVILRCVPISNHLYFYWYRQILGQKVEFLVSFYNNEISEKSEIFDDQFSVERPDGSNFTLKIRSTKLEDSAMYFCASSESPAAIYGYTFGSGTRLTVV.

This chain connects TRBV28 to TRBJ1-2; D perhaps matches TRBD1 (6 bases). CDR3 length: 15 amino acids. Per the germline V gene, CDR1 is MDHEN and CDR2 is SYDVKM. Trimming removed 7 bases at V and 1 base at J, with 16 bases between. CDR3 region: CASMRGGTVNYGYTF. CDR3 bases: TGTGCCAGCATGCGGGGGGGCACCGTTAACTATGGCTACACCTTC.

The DNA of the CDR3 is TGTGCCAGCAGCTTAACCCCGGGGAGCGGGGGCTATACGCAGTATTTT. This sequence encodes CASSLTPGSGGYTQYF. The V and J genes are TRBV7-3 and TRBJ2-3; TRBD2 matches at 8 bases. J lost 7 bases, V lost 0 bases, and 9 bases had no gene match. The CDR3 runs 16 residues. Germline V gene data show CDR1 as SGHTA and CDR2 as FQGTGA.